A selection of T cell receptor beta chains follows, all from one sample in a study of T cell repertoires in cytomegalovirus infection. TCRdb fed the reads into MiXCR, producing one record per CDR3 protein. The data hold about 360,000 distinct CDR3 sequences, with less than 20% observed a single time. Sequencing was done on a sample of PBMCs. These receptors all stem from a human donor in good health (CMV status not recorded). Some clones in this sample may be carry-over from other donors' samples. CDR3s include the opening cysteine and the closing phenylalanine or tryptophan. The D gene is left open where the match is weak. The listing skips clone size in some rows; elsewhere it reads once, few, many or a size class.

CDR3nt: TGTGCCAGCGGGACGGTGAGCTCCTACAATGAGCAGTTCTTC
CDR3aa: CASGTVSSYNEQFF
v_gene: TRBV7-9
abundance: .
d_gene: .
len: 14
j_gene: TRBJ2-1

CDR3nt: TGTGCCACCAGGACAGGTTCGGGAGGCTACACCTTC
CDR3aa: CATRTGSGGYTF
v_gene: TRBV27
abundance: few
d_gene: TRBD1
len: 12
j_gene: TRBJ1-2

CDR3nt: TGTGCCAGCAGTAAAACAGGGCCGTTGGCCTACGAGCAGTACTTC
CDR3aa: CASSKTGPLAYEQYF
v_gene: TRBV12-3/TRBV12-4
abundance: .
d_gene: .
len: 15
j_gene: TRBJ2-7

CDR3nt: TGCAGCGTTGACCAACTAGCGGGAGTAATCTCAGGAGAGCAGTTCTTC
CDR3aa: CSVDQLAGVISGEQFF
v_gene: TRBV29-1
abundance: .
d_gene: TRBD2
len: 16
j_gene: TRBJ2-1

CDR3nt: TGTGCCAGCAGTTTTCGTCTAGCGGGAGCCGAGCAGTACTTT
CDR3aa: CASSFRLAGAEQYF
v_gene: TRBV12-3/TRBV12-4
abundance: .
d_gene: TRBD2
len: 14
j_gene: TRBJ2-7

CDR3nt: TGTGCCAGCAGCCAAAGGGCGAATGAGCAGTTCTTC
CDR3aa: CASSQRANEQFF
v_gene: TRBV7-6
abundance: many
d_gene: .
len: 12
j_gene: TRBJ2-1

CDR3nt: TGTGCCAGCAGTTACTCGAAAAGGGCCGCCTATAATTCACCCCTCCACTTT
CDR3aa: CASSYSKRAAYNSPLHF
v_gene: TRBV6-5
abundance: .
d_gene: .
len: 17
j_gene: TRBJ1-6

CDR3nt: TGCGCCAGCAGCCCCTACCGACAGGCAGCCTACACCTTC
CDR3aa: CASSPYRQAAYTF
v_gene: TRBV5-1
abundance: .
d_gene: .
len: 13
j_gene: TRBJ1-2

CDR3nt: TGTGCCAGCAGTATACGATGGACAGGGTTCAATCAGCCCCAGCATTTT
CDR3aa: CASSIRWTGFNQPQHF
v_gene: TRBV28
abundance: .
d_gene: TRBD1
len: 16
j_gene: TRBJ1-5

CDR3nt: TGCAGTGCCAATGGACTAGCGGAAGAGACCCAGTACTTC
CDR3aa: CSANGLAEETQYF
v_gene: TRBV20-1
abundance: .
d_gene: TRBD2
len: 13
j_gene: TRBJ2-5

CDR3nt: TGTGCCAGCAGCTTAGATGGACAGGGGGCTACACCCCTCCACTTT
CDR3aa: CASSLDGQGATPLHF
v_gene: TRBV7-9
abundance: .
d_gene: TRBD1
len: 15
j_gene: TRBJ1-6

CDR3nt: TGTGCCAGTAACCGGGACGGCTTATTCTCTGGAAACACCATATATTTT
CDR3aa: CASNRDGLFSGNTIYF
v_gene: TRBV19
abundance: few
d_gene: .
len: 16
j_gene: TRBJ1-3

CDR3nt: TGCGCCAGCTACACGGGACAGTCCGGCACTGAAGCTTTCTTT
CDR3aa: CASYTGQSGTEAFF
v_gene: TRBV5-1
abundance: .
d_gene: TRBD1
len: 14
j_gene: TRBJ1-1

CDR3nt: TGTGCCAGCAGAAGTCGGGGGGGGGCCAACGTCCTGACTTTC
CDR3aa: CASRSRGGANVLTF
v_gene: TRBV6-5
abundance: .
d_gene: .
len: 14
j_gene: TRBJ2-6

CDR3nt: TGTGCCACCAGGGAGACTCCCGCGGATACGCAGTATTTT
CDR3aa: CATRETPADTQYF
v_gene: TRBV15
abundance: few
d_gene: .
len: 13
j_gene: TRBJ2-3

CDR3nt: TGTGCCAGCAGTGAAGCGTTGCGGGGGGGCGTCGGGGAGCTGTTTTTT
CDR3aa: CASSEALRGGVGELFF
v_gene: TRBV2
abundance: .
d_gene: TRBD2
len: 16
j_gene: TRBJ2-2

CDR3nt: TGTGCCAGCAGTGGGGCCGGGGGCAGGGGTGAAAAACTGTTTTTT
CDR3aa: CASSGAGGRGEKLFF
v_gene: TRBV2
abundance: .
d_gene: .
len: 15
j_gene: TRBJ1-4

CDR3nt: TGTGCCAGCAGGATACTCCGGGACAGGGGAACCAAAAACATTCAGTACTTC
CDR3aa: CASRILRDRGTKNIQYF
v_gene: TRBV5-4
abundance: .
d_gene: TRBD1
len: 17
j_gene: TRBJ2-4

CDR3nt: TGTGCCAGCAGTTTTCCCCCTTGGGACGACCGTCGATACGCCGGGGAGCTGTTTTTT
CDR3aa: CASSFPPWDDRRYAGELFF
v_gene: TRBV12-3/TRBV12-4
abundance: many
d_gene: .
len: 19
j_gene: TRBJ2-2

CDR3nt: TGTGCCAGCAGCCTGTCCACAGCGAAACTGTTTTTT
CDR3aa: CASSLSTAKLFF
v_gene: TRBV7-8
abundance: many
d_gene: .
len: 12
j_gene: TRBJ1-4

CDR3nt: TGTGCCACCCTCAGGGTAGGCGACATTCAGTACTTC
CDR3aa: CATLRVGDIQYF
v_gene: TRBV6-2/TRBV6-3
abundance: .
d_gene: .
len: 12
j_gene: TRBJ2-4

CDR3nt: TGTGCCAGCAGTCGACTCTTCCCCCATGAGCAGTTCTTC
CDR3aa: CASSRLFPHEQFF
v_gene: TRBV11-2
abundance: many
d_gene: .
len: 13
j_gene: TRBJ2-1

CDR3nt: TGTGCCAGTAGTACACTACCGGGACAAAATGAGCAGTTCTTC
CDR3aa: CASSTLPGQNEQFF
v_gene: TRBV19
abundance: .
d_gene: .
len: 14
j_gene: TRBJ2-1

CDR3nt: TGTGCCAGCAGTTCCCCGGACAGGAACTATGGCTACACCTTC
CDR3aa: CASSSPDRNYGYTF
v_gene: TRBV12-3/TRBV12-4
abundance: few
d_gene: TRBD1
len: 14
j_gene: TRBJ1-2

CDR3nt: TGCAGTGCGATGACAGGGGCCCCCAATGAGCAGTTCTTC
CDR3aa: CSAMTGAPNEQFF
v_gene: TRBV20-1
abundance: once
d_gene: TRBD1
len: 13
j_gene: TRBJ2-1

CDR3nt: TGCAGCGTCGTAAGCCCTATTAATTACAATGAGCAGTTCTTC
CDR3aa: CSVVSPINYNEQFF
v_gene: TRBV29-1
abundance: .
d_gene: .
len: 14
j_gene: TRBJ2-1

CDR3nt: TGTGCCAGCAGTTACCAGGGGACTAGCGGACTCAGCTCCTACGAGCAGTACTTC
CDR3aa: CASSYQGTSGLSSYEQYF
v_gene: TRBV6-2/TRBV6-3
abundance: many
d_gene: TRBD2
len: 18
j_gene: TRBJ2-7

CDR3nt: TGCAGTGCAAAGGGGGCGGATAACACCGGGGAGCTGTTTTTT
CDR3aa: CSAKGADNTGELFF
v_gene: TRBV20-1
abundance: .
d_gene: TRBD1
len: 14
j_gene: TRBJ2-2

CDR3nt: TGTGCCAGCAGCTTACCAGGGGTGGGCGACACTGAAGCTTTCTTT
CDR3aa: CASSLPGVGDTEAFF
v_gene: TRBV7-6
abundance: .
d_gene: .
len: 15
j_gene: TRBJ1-1

CDR3nt: TGCAGTGCCAGCCTATGGGGGGAGGGAAACAATGAGCAGTTCTTC
CDR3aa: CSASLWGEGNNEQFF
v_gene: TRBV20-1
abundance: few
d_gene: TRBD2
len: 15
j_gene: TRBJ2-1

CDR3nt: TGTGCCAGCAGCTTATCGTTCCGGCAGGGCACAGATACGCAGTATTTT
CDR3aa: CASSLSFRQGTDTQYF
v_gene: TRBV7-7
abundance: .
d_gene: .
len: 16
j_gene: TRBJ2-3

CDR3nt: TGTGCCAGCAGGACAGGAGTCCGGTTTTACCAAGAGACCCAGTACTTC
CDR3aa: CASRTGVRFYQETQYF
v_gene: TRBV28
abundance: few
d_gene: .
len: 16
j_gene: TRBJ2-5

CDR3nt: TGTGCCAGCAGCCAGGGGACTGTGGTACAGCCCCAGCATTTT
CDR3aa: CASSQGTVVQPQHF
v_gene: TRBV4-2
abundance: many
d_gene: .
len: 14
j_gene: TRBJ1-5

CDR3nt: TGTGCCAGCCCTTTGAACACCGGGGAGCTGTTTTTT
CDR3aa: CASPLNTGELFF
v_gene: TRBV7-4
abundance: .
d_gene: .
len: 12
j_gene: TRBJ2-2

CDR3nt: TGTGCCAGCAGCTTATCGGCGTCTTGGGGGGCCGGCTACACCTTC
CDR3aa: CASSLSASWGAGYTF
v_gene: TRBV7-8
abundance: many
d_gene: .
len: 15
j_gene: TRBJ1-2

CDR3nt: TGTGCCAGCAGCTTTTCCCCTAGCGCCCCAGGTTGGAATGAGCAGTTCTTC
CDR3aa: CASSFSPSAPGWNEQFF
v_gene: TRBV5-6
abundance: few
d_gene: .
len: 17
j_gene: TRBJ2-1